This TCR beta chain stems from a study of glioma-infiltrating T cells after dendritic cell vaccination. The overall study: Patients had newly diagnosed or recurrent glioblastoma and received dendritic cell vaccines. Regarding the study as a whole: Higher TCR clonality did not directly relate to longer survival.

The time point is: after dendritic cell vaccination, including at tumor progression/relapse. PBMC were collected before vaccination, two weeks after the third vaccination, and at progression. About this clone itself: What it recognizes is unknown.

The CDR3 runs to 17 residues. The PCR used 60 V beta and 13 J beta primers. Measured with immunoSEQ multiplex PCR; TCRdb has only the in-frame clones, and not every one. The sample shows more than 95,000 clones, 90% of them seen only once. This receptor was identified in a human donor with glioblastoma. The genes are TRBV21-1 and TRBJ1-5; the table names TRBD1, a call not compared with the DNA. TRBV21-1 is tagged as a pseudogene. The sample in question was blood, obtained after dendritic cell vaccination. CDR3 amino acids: CASSKGRRHYSNQPQHF. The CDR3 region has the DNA TGTGCCAGCAGCAAAGGCCGCAGGCATTATAGCAATCAGCCCCAGCATTTT.